The clone carrying this T cell receptor (beta chain) has a handful of counts. This sample stems from a study of regulatory T cells in long-lasting Graves disease. From germline, CDR1 is LNHDA and CDR2 SQIVND (reference sequence). The length of the CDR3 is 19 residues. V dropped 4 bases and J dropped 1; count of bases not matched to a gene: 15. This sample's time point: newly diagnosed GD, antithyroid drugs for less than 3 months. TCR sequences were obtained from RNA taken from PBMCs. With iRepertoire HTBI primers and Arm-PCR of CDR3 regions, TCR beta libraries were built. TCRdb reanalysed the multiplex PCR reads using MiXCR and keeps one entry per CDR3 protein. This table holds approximately 310,000 distinct CDR3 sequences, about 20% found once.

The specimen comprised peripheral blood mononuclear cells (PBMCs), sampled at new diagnosis, from a patient treated with antithyroid drugs. The receptor comes from a female donor with Graves disease. The chain employs TRBV19 and TRBJ2-2; 7 nucleotides line up with TRBD2. CDR3: CASSTPRGSGGRNTGELFF. The CDR3 region has the DNA TGTGCCAGTAGTACCCCCCGGGGGAGCGGCGGGAGGAACACCGGGGAGCTGTTTTTT.